These 14 T cell receptor beta chains were sequenced from one sample in a study of regulatory T cells in long-lasting Graves disease. The time point was: newly diagnosed GD, antithyroid drugs for less than 3 months. PBMC-derived RNA was used for the TCR library. Sequencing libraries for TCR beta were prepared with iRepertoire HTBI primers and Arm-PCR of CDR3 regions. TCRdb reprocessed the multiplex PCR reads via MiXCR and lists one record per CDR3 protein. The data show 350,000 to 450,000 distinct CDR3 sequences, about 15% seen once. The sample also formed part of further work on T cells in Graves' hyperthyroidism and ophthalmopathy.

The specimen comprised peripheral blood mononuclear cells (PBMCs), sampled at new diagnosis, from a patient treated with antithyroid drugs. These receptors were collected from a middle-aged woman with Graves disease.

This clonotype has more than one count but fewer than ten. The chain carries TRBV6-2 or TRBV6-3 and TRBJ2-1; 8 nucleotides line up with TRBD2. The CDR3 totals 14 residues. The germline CDR1 and CDR2 sequences are MNHEY and SVGEGT. The V and J ends lost 7 bases and 3 bases, in that order; junction bases with no gene match: 5. The CDR3 reads CASKSSGDYNEQFF. For the CDR3, the DNA is TGTGCCAGCAAAAGTAGCGGGGACTACAATGAGCAGTTCTTC.

This clonotype has a count of ten or more. The chain joins TRBV24-1 to TRBJ2-1; 8 nucleotides match TRBD2. The V gene end was trimmed by 5 bases and the J gene end by 5 bases; junction bases not matched to a gene: 7. The CDR3 runs 15 residues. CDR1 KGHDR and CDR2 SFDVKD come from the germline V gene. CDR3 DNA sequence: TGTGCCACCAGTGTCCCGGGACTAGGGCACAATGAGCAGTTCTTC. Encoded protein: CATSVPGLGHNEQFF.

The chain combines TRBV10-1 with TRBJ2-1; 8 nucleotides agree with TRBD2. Germline V CDR1 and CDR2: WNHNN, SYGVQD (reference sequence). This CDR3 has 17 amino acids. Trimming at V came to 2 bases and at J to 4 bases, leaving 10 bases not matched to a gene. CDR3 in DNA: TGCGCCAGCAGTGAGCGGAGCGGGAGCCTAGCTTACAATGAGCAGTTCTTC. Protein: CASSERSGSLAYNEQFF.

This clonotype was recorded many times. This chain uses TRBV12-3 or TRBV12-4 with TRBJ1-1, with D possibly TRBD1 on 6 matching bases. This CDR3 contains 14 residues. Trimming took 3 bases from V and 5 from J, leaving 13 bases between them. The CDR3 loop is CASSFWAGATEAFF. CDR3 DNA sequence: TGTGCCAGCAGTTTCTGGGCAGGGGCGACTGAAGCTTTCTTT.

At least ten counts were recorded for this clonotype. V usage is TRBV12-5 and J usage is TRBJ2-3; 7 nucleotides agree with TRBD2. Germline V gives CDR1 LGHNT, CDR2 FRNRAP. The junction had 18 bases not matched to a gene; V was cut back by 6 bases and J by 6 bases. This CDR3 comprises 17 residues. This CDR3 reads CASGPGLVAGVADTQYF. CDR3 nucleotide sequence: TGTGCTAGTGGCCCAGGGTTGGTGGCGGGAGTTGCGGATACGCAGTATTTT.

The V gene is TRBV6-5, the J gene TRBJ2-7; the D gene is possibly TRBD1 (5 bases). The CDR3 runs to 14 residues. Germline assignment: CDR1 MNHEY and CDR2 SVGAGI. The V and J ends lost 1 base and 3 bases respectively, with 10 bases between them. The CDR3 sequence: CASSYFQGFYEQYF. As DNA, the CDR3 is TGTGCCAGCAGTTACTTCCAGGGATTCTACGAGCAGTACTTC.

The chain carries TRBV11-2 and TRBJ2-5; D is perhaps TRBD2 (5 bases). The DNA matches TRBJ2-1 better at its end, which makes the J call doubtful. The CDR3 spans 15 residues. Germline assignment: CDR1 SGHAT and CDR2 FQNNGV. The CDR3 is CASSLRVTLYNEQFF. The CDR3 DNA reads TGTGCCAGCAGCTTGAGGGTGACACTATACAATGAGCAGTTCTTC.

This clonotype was found many times. DNA for the CDR3: TGTGCCAGCAGTGAACTGGCGGCGTTCGATTCCGAGCAGTACTTC. It specifies CASSELAAFDSEQYF. The chain couples TRBV6-1 to TRBJ2-7; D is ambiguous. CDR1 is MNHNS, CDR2 SASEGT, per germline. CDR3 size: 15 residues. Between the trimmed V and J ends, which lost 2 bases and 6 bases, there was a span of 17 bases.

The J gene is TRBJ2-2, the V gene TRBV2; 7 nucleotides line up with TRBD1. In germline, CDR1 is SNHLY, CDR2 FYNNEI. Trimming at V came to 5 bases and at J to 5 bases, leaving 8 bases not matched to a gene. The CDR3 has 15 residues. CDR3 in DNA: TGTGCCAGCAGTTTATGGAAACAGGGGACCGGGGAGCTGTTTTTT. It translates to CASSLWKQGTGELFF.

At least ten counts were recorded for this clonotype. The chain carries TRBV7-2 and TRBJ1-3; D gene uncertain. The CDR3 is 16 residues long. Germline lookup yields CDR1 SGHTA and CDR2 FQGNSA. Trimming shortened V by 3 bases and J by 0 bases, and 12 bases separated the two germline ends. CDR3 residues: CASSLRTVSSGNTIYF. The CDR3 bases are TGTGCCAGCAGCTTGCGGACGGTGAGCTCTGGAAACACCATATATTTT.

In this sample, this clonotype turned up a few times. V is TRBV19 and J is TRBJ1-2; maybe TRBD1 (6 bases). Germline assignment: CDR1 LNHDA and CDR2 SQIVND (reference sequence). V gave up 6 bases and J gave up 4 bases, with 15 bases separating them. This CDR3 has 14 amino acids. The CDR3 nucleotides read TGTGCCAGTAGACCCGGGGACACACGCTATGGCTACACCTTC. This codes for CASRPGDTRYGYTF.

There are many counts of this clonotype. One end of the junction is discordant with germline, which a read error may explain. This rearrangement joins TRBV28 to TRBJ1-5, with TRBD1 matching 7 bases. The germline gives CDR1 MDHEN, CDR2 SYDVKM. The CDR3 totals 18 residues. The CDR3 spells CASRLSPQQGFGNQPQHF. The CDR3 coding sequence is TGTGCCAGCAGGTTATCCCCCCAACAGGGGTTTGGCAATCAGCCCCAGCATTTT.

The chain employs TRBV29-1 and TRBJ1-5, with D perhaps matching TRBD1 (6 bases). V was clipped by 4 bases and J by 6 bases, with 10 bases between them. Germline CDR1 reads SQVTM; CDR2 reads ANQGSEA. This CDR3 contains 12 residues. The CDR3 DNA reads as TGCAGCGTTGGGGAGGGGGGTCAGCCCCAGCATTTT. Its protein is CSVGEGGQPQHF.

This clonotype has a single count. V and J are TRBV12-3 or TRBV12-4 and TRBJ2-3, with TRBD2 identical over 14 bases. Trimming took 6 bases from V and 5 from J; bases not matched to a gene: 7. The CDR3 consists of 16 residues. CDR3 bases: TGTGCCAGCAGACAGGGACTAGCGGGGGTGGGAGATACGCAGTATTTT. Protein product: CASRQGLAGVGDTQYF.